Listed below are T cell receptor beta chains from one sample, sequenced in a study of CD8 T cells in Susac syndrome. TCRdb re-called the immunoSEQ multiplex PCR reads through MiXCR, storing one row per CDR3 protein. The data hold approximately 190,000 distinct CDR3 sequences, with approximately 94% observed a single time. The sequencing sample was made of CD4+ T cells from PBMCs. These receptors came from a human donor with Susac syndrome. Both conserved end residues are part of each CDR3. D genes are given only for firm matches. Where a row states a size, it is once, few, many or the class of an expanded clone; other rows omit it.

j_call clone_size v_call d_call cdr3_aa cdr3_nt
TRBJ1-4 NA TRBV30 NA CAWSVPGQARLFF TGTGCCTGGAGTGTACCGGGGCAGGCGAGACTGTTTTTT
TRBJ2-3 NA TRBV27 TRBD2 CASSLTSGGLDTQYF TGTGCCAGCAGTTTAACTAGCGGGGGCCTAGATACGCAGTATTTT
TRBJ2-3 NA TRBV5-1 NA CASSFGVGGDTQYF TGCGCCAGCAGCTTTGGAGTGGGGGGAGATACGCAGTATTTT
TRBJ2-3 NA TRBV30 TRBD2 CARAGASTDTQYF TGTGCCCGAGCGGGGGCTAGCACAGATACGCAGTATTTT
TRBJ2-2 NA TRBV9 NA CASSVDGPGGELFF TGTGCCAGCAGCGTAGACGGGCCGGGCGGGGAGCTGTTTTTT
TRBJ1-2 NA TRBV20-1 NA CSARNGGKDGYTF TGCAGTGCTAGGAACGGGGGCAAGGATGGCTACACCTTC
TRBJ2-1 NA TRBV3-1 NA CASSQHLVDEQFF TGTGCCAGCAGCCAACATCTAGTCGATGAGCAGTTCTTC
TRBJ2-7 NA TRBV29-1 TRBD1 CSVEGQGDEQYF TGCAGCGTTGAAGGACAGGGCGACGAGCAGTACTTC
TRBJ2-5 NA TRBV20-1 TRBD2 CSARELAGVETQYF TGCAGTGCTAGGGAACTAGCGGGGGTTGAGACCCAGTACTTC
TRBJ2-5 NA TRBV9 NA CASSPGGTRGTQYF TGTGCCAGCAGCCCCGGCGGGACCAGGGGAACCCAGTACTTC
TRBJ1-2 NA TRBV20-1 NA CSAFSGSNYGYTF TGCAGTGCTTTTTCCGGGAGTAACTATGGCTACACCTTC
TRBJ1-4 once TRBV20-1 NA CSAKRQATNEKLFF TGCAGTGCCAAACGACAGGCAACTAATGAAAAACTGTTTTTT
TRBJ2-3 NA TRBV29-1 NA CSVSDASTDTQYF TGCAGCGTCTCAGACGCTAGCACAGATACGCAGTATTTT
TRBJ2-1 NA TRBV6-6 NA CASSYSRGLLGEQFF TGTGCCAGCAGTTACTCGAGAGGCCTATTGGGTGAGCAGTTCTTC
TRBJ2-5 few TRBV12-3/TRBV12-4 NA CASSLGGLGETQYF TGTGCCAGCAGTTTAGGTGGCCTGGGGGAGACCCAGTACTTC
TRBJ2-7 NA TRBV28 NA CASRTSGDPYEQYF TGTGCCAGCAGAACCTCAGGGGATCCCTACGAGCAGTACTTC
TRBJ2-7 NA TRBV12-3/TRBV12-4 TRBD1 CASRKSGTGIYYEQYF TGTGCCAGCAGAAAATCCGGGACAGGGATCTACTACGAGCAGTACTTC
TRBJ2-5 NA TRBV10-3 NA CAISDAGGRAETQYF TGTGCCATCAGTGATGCCGGGGGTCGGGCGGAGACCCAGTACTTC
TRBJ2-7 NA TRBV5-4 NA CASSLFQVSYEQYF TGTGCCAGCAGCTTGTTTCAGGTCTCCTACGAGCAGTACTTC
TRBJ2-3 NA TRBV18 NA CASSPRSQSTQYF TGTGCCAGCTCACCGAGAAGTCAGAGTACGCAGTATTTT
TRBJ2-5 NA TRBV7-2 NA CASSLFKVLETQYF TGTGCCAGCAGCTTATTCAAGGTGCTCGAGACCCAGTACTTC
TRBJ2-5 NA TRBV7-2 NA CASSSPGVGATQYF TGTGCCAGCAGCTCGCCGGGGGTTGGGGCGACCCAGTACTTC
TRBJ1-1 NA TRBV12-3/TRBV12-4 NA CASSLSSQNTEAFF TGTGCCAGCAGTTTAAGTAGCCAGAACACTGAAGCTTTCTTT
TRBJ2-7 NA TRBV18 NA CASGVPSSYEQYF TGTGCCAGCGGAGTACCAAGCTCCTACGAGCAGTACTTC
TRBJ1-2 once TRBV30 NA CAWRTGSSWGYTF TGTGCCTGGAGGACCGGGTCCTCGTGGGGCTACACCTTC
TRBJ1-2 NA TRBV30 NA CAWRRDTFNYGYTF TGTGCCTGGAGGCGGGACACCTTTAACTATGGCTACACCTTC
TRBJ2-1 NA TRBV29-1 NA CSVVGSGVRYNEQFF TGCAGCGTTGTAGGGTCAGGGGTCCGTTACAATGAGCAGTTCTTC
TRBJ2-3 NA TRBV5-4 NA CASSSVRQADTQYF TGTGCCAGCAGCTCGGTACGACAGGCAGATACGCAGTATTTT
TRBJ2-4 NA TRBV7-9 TRBD1 CASSSPAGQGEHIQYF TGTGCCAGCAGCTCGCCCGCAGGACAGGGTGAACACATTCAGTACTTC
TRBJ2-1 NA TRBV5-1 NA CASSLAGSIEQFF TGCGCCAGCAGCTTGGCGGGTAGCATCGAGCAGTTCTTC
TRBJ2-5 NA TRBV7-9 NA CASTPATGRGTQYF TGTGCCAGCACGCCCGCGACAGGTCGCGGGACCCAGTACTTC
TRBJ2-7 once TRBV12-3/TRBV12-4 TRBD1 CASSRVWDRGPYEQYF TGTGCCAGCAGTCGCGTCTGGGACAGGGGGCCCTACGAGCAGTACTTC
TRBJ1-6 NA TRBV30 NA CAWSFLGTGSPLHF TGTGCCTGGAGTTTCCTAGGGACTGGTTCACCCCTCCACTTT
TRBJ2-3 NA TRBV29-1 TRBD1 CSGLTGRATDTQYF TGCAGCGGTTTGACAGGGCGGGCCACAGATACGCAGTATTTT
TRBJ1-2 once TRBV5-1 TRBD1 CASRPSPGQGIGYTF TGCGCCAGCAGACCCAGCCCGGGACAGGGAATAGGCTACACCTTC
TRBJ1-2 NA TRBV4-1 NA CASSFGPLSYGYTF TGCGCCAGCAGCTTTGGACCTCTTTCTTATGGCTACACCTTC
TRBJ2-1 NA TRBV15 TRBD2 CATSSGRLAGTQYPLYNEQFF TGTGCCACCAGCAGTGGTCGACTAGCGGGGACTCAATACCCCCTATACAATGAGCAGTTCTTC
TRBJ2-2 NA TRBV27 NA CASSSGLLGTGELFF TGTGCCAGCAGTTCGGGACTTCTTGGGACCGGGGAGCTGTTTTTT
TRBJ2-1 NA TRBV20-1 NA CSARLVRNEQFF TGCAGTGCTAGACTAGTTAGAAATGAGCAGTTCTTC
TRBJ1-5 NA TRBV19 NA CASSIGYDQPQHF TGTGCCAGTAGTATCGGTTACGATCAGCCCCAGCATTTT
TRBJ2-1 few TRBV12-3/TRBV12-4 NA CASSLHLGAGAKSYNEQFF TGTGCCAGCAGTTTACATTTGGGGGCTGGGGCTAAGAGCTACAATGAGCAGTTCTTC
TRBJ1-1 NA TRBV30 NA CAWSPTTGFTEAFF TGTGCCTGGAGCCCCACGACAGGTTTCACTGAAGCTTTCTTT
TRBJ1-1 NA TRBV18 NA CASSQGMNTEAFF TGTGCCAGCTCACAGGGGATGAACACTGAAGCTTTCTTT
TRBJ2-7 NA TRBV18 NA CASSPVVYEQYF TGTGCCAGCTCACCGGTCGTATACGAGCAGTACTTC
TRBJ2-1 NA TRBV7-9 TRBD2 CASSLTAGGGEQFF TGTGCCAGCAGCTTAACAGCGGGGGGCGGTGAGCAGTTCTTC
TRBJ2-4 NA TRBV20-1 TRBD1 CSARGTGFEAKNIQYF TGCAGTGCTAGGGGGACAGGGTTTGAGGCCAAAAACATTCAGTACTTC
TRBJ2-7 NA TRBV20-1 NA CSARVVGSSYEQYF TGCAGTGCTAGAGTAGTGGGAAGCTCCTACGAGCAGTACTTC
TRBJ1-4 NA TRBV27 TRBD1 CASSLWGQGAREKLFF TGTGCCAGCAGTTTATGGGGACAGGGGGCTCGGGAAAAACTGTTTTTT